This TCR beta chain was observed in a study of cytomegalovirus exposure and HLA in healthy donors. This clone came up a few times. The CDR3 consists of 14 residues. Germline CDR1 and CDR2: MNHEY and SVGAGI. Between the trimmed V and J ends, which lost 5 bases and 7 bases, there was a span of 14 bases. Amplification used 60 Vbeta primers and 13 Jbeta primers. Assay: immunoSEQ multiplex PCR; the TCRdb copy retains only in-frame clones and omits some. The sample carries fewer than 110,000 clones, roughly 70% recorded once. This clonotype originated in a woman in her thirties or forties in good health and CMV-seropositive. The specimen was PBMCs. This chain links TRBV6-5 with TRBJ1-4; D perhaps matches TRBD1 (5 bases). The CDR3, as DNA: TGTGCCAGCAGTACCCAGGGTGACGGTGAAAAACTGTTTTTT. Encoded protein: CASSTQGDGEKLFF.